This is a list of T cell receptor beta chains from one sample in a study of beta chain features in type 1 diabetes. Sequencing used immunoSEQ multiplex PCR; TCRdb keeps in-frame clones, though not all of them. The data show roughly 340,000 clones, less than 15% seen once. The sample taken for sequencing was naive CD4+ T cells from blood. Receptors originate from a woman aged 18-29 years with type 1 diabetes. CDR3s leave out the opening cysteine and the closing phenylalanine or tryptophan. Size values are once, few and many counts, or a class for expanded clones, and some rows have none.

TRBJ1-1 | TRBV30 | few | AWTDPTGPRWTEAF
TRBJ1-1 | TRBV28 | few | ASTLPGGVLNTEAF
TRBJ2-5 | TRBV19 | once | ASSLPGQGVDGSRTKY
TRBJ1-1 | TRBV5-1 | - | ASSSGQGNTEAF
TRBJ2-1 | TRBV30 | - | AWRALGNEQF
TRBJ2-5 | TRBV12-5 | few | ASAPRQLQETQY
TRBJ2-5 | TRBV10-3 | few | AIRGTSGSQETQY
TRBJ1-5 | TRBV7-9 | - | ASSTNRDNQPQH
TRBJ1-1 | TRBV19 | - | ASRETGNTEAF
TRBJ2-5 | TRBV9 | few | ASSVAGWGGRETQY
TRBJ1-1 | TRBV19 | few | ASSWQGAEAF
TRBJ1-5 | TRBV29-1 | - | SVLRGVGEPQH
TRBJ2-3 | TRBV7-3 | few | ASSSTTDTQY
TRBJ2-1 | TRBV27 | - | ASLRGGTSGYNEQF
TRBJ2-5 | TRBV11-2 | - | ASSFSGGETQY
TRBJ2-7 | TRBV5-4 | few | ASSDLAGATYEQY
TRBJ2-7 | TRBV28 | few | ASRPTGTGFYEQY
TRBJ2-1 | TRBV28 | - | ASRQQGEQF
TRBJ2-1 | TRBV7-2 | - | ASSLRRSSYNEQF
TRBJ2-6 | TRBV9 | - | ASSLTGSGANVLT
TRBJ2-1 | TRBV7-2 | few | ASSARPRHEQF
TRBJ2-3 | TRBV6-5 | - | ASSYSGQKQY
TRBJ1-1 | TRBV6-5 | few | ASSTDRDTEAF
TRBJ2-1 | TRBV20-1 | few | SARGGGEQF
TRBJ2-5 | TRBV28 | - | ASSWRQETQY
TRBJ2-7 | TRBV9 | few | ASSVGGTSGSYEQY
TRBJ2-2 | TRBV5-4 | - | ASSQALAGTGELF
TRBJ1-3 | TRBV29-1 | - | SVDGGYYGNTIY
TRBJ2-5 | TRBV18 | - | ASSPQLAEQETQY
TRBJ1-1 | TRBV9 | few | ASSPAHRVEAF
TRBJ2-1 | TRBV27 | - | ASSSPLVDPASEQF
TRBJ1-1 | TRBV5-4 | - | ASSLGQANTEAF
TRBJ1-5 | TRBV19 | few | ASSIVGDSNQPQH
TRBJ2-1 | TRBV9 | few | ASSDATDEQF
TRBJ2-7 | TRBV7-3 | few | ASSLRAGSPYEQY
TRBJ2-7 | TRBV18 | - | ASSPPSSTYEQY
TRBJ2-1 | TRBV7-9 | - | ASSPRGMQYNEQF